This T cell receptor beta chain was recovered during a study of T-cell memory formation after mild COVID-19. Study summary: The study found TCR clusters largely donor specific.

Study results and caveats: Several responding clones turned up in pre-infection memory, indicating that cross-reactive memory may have taken part. Later expanders leaned CD4+, whereas clones that contracted between day 15 and 85 were balanced CD4/CD8.

Using its own MiXCR run on the 5' RACE reads, TCRdb lists one record per CDR3 protein. Among around 450,000 distinct CDR3 sequences listed, approximately 20% were seen once. Trimming removed 5 bases from V and 10 bases from J, with 15 bases in between. Looked up from germline, CDR1 is SEHNR and CDR2 is FQNEAQ (reference sequence). The CDR3 runs 12 residues. This clonotype was found many times. The antigen is undetermined. Sequencing was done on a sample of PBMCs or a T cell subset sorted from them (not recorded which). The TCR originated in an adult woman who had mild COVID-19 (a few samples of this study predate the infection). Cell type and time point are not known. The gene calls are TRBV7-9 and TRBJ2-7, with D perhaps TRBD2 (5 bases). This CDR3 reads CASSTGTSEQYF. As DNA, the CDR3 is TGTGCCAGCAGCACGGGAACGTCGGAACAGTACTTC.